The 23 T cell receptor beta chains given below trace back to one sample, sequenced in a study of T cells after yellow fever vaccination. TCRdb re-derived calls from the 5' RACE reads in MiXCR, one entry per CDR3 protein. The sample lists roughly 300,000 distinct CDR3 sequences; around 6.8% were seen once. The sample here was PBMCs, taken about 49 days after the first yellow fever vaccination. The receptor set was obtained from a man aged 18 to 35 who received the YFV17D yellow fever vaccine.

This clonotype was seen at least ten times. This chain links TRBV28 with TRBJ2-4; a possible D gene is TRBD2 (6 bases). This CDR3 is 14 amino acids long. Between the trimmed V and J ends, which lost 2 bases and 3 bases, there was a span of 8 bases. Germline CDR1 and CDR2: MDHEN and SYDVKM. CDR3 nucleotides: TGTGCCAGCAGTTTAGGAGGGGACAAAAACATTCAGTACTTC. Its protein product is CASSLGGDKNIQYF.

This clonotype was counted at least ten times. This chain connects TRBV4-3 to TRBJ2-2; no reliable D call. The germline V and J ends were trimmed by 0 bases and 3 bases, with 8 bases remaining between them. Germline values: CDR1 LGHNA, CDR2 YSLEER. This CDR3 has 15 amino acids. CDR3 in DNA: TGCGCCAGCAGCCAAGAGTCCAGATACACCGGGGAGCTGTTTTTT. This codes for CASSQESRYTGELFF.

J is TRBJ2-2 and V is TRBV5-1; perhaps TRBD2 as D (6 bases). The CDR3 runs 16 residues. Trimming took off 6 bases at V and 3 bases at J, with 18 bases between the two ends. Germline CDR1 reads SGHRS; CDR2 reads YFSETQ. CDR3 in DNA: TGCGCCAGCACCGGGGGAGGCATGGGATACACCGGGGAGCTGTTTTTT. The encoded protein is CASTGGGMGYTGELFF.

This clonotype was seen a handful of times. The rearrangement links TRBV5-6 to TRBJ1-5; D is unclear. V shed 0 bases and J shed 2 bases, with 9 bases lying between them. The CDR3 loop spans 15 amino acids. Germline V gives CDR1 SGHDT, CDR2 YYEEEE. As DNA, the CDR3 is TGTGCCAGCAGCTTGGCGCCAGGAGGCAATCAGCCCCAGCATTTT. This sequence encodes CASSLAPGGNQPQHF. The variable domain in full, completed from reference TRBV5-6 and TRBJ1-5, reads DAGVTQSPTHLIKTRGQQVTLRCSPKSGHDTVSWYQQALGQGPQFIFQYYEEEERQRGNFPDRFSGHQFPNYSSELNVNALLLGDSALYLCASSLAPGGNQPQHFGDGTRLSIL.

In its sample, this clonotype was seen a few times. Here the CDR3 DNA reads TGCGCCAGCAGTTCGCCCCGGGGCACCATATATTTT. Protein sequence: CASSSPRGTIYF. J is TRBJ1-3 and V is TRBV5-1; D is undetermined. The CDR3 extends over 12 amino acids. Germline lookup yields CDR1 SGHRS and CDR2 YFSETQ. V was trimmed by 5 bases and J by 9 bases, leaving 12 bases between them.

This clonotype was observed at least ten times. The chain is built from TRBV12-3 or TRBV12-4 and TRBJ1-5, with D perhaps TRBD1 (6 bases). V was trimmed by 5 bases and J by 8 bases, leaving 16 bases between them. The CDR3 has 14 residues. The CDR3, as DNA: TGTGCCAGCAGTCAGAACAGGGCCCATGAGCCCCAGCATTTT. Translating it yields CASSQNRAHEPQHF.

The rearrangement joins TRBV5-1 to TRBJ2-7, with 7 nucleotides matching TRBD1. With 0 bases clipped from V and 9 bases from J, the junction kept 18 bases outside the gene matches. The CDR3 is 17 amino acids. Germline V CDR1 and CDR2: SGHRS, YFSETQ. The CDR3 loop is CASSLARAGGIAFGQYF. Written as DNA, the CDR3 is TGCGCCAGCAGCTTGGCGCGGGCAGGGGGAATCGCATTTGGGCAGTACTTC.

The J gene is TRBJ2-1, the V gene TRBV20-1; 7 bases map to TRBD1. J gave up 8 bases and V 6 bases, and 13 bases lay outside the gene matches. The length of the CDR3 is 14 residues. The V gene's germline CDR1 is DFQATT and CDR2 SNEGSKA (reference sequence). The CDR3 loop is CSAIQGVVDHEQFF. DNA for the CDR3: TGCAGTGCCATCCAGGGGGTGGTGGATCATGAGCAGTTCTTC.

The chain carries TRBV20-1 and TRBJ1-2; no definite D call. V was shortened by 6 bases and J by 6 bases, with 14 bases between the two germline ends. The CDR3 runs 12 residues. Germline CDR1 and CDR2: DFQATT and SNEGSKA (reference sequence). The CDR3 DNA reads TGCAGTGCCGCCGAAGGGTCTAATGGCTACACCTTC. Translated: CSAAEGSNGYTF.

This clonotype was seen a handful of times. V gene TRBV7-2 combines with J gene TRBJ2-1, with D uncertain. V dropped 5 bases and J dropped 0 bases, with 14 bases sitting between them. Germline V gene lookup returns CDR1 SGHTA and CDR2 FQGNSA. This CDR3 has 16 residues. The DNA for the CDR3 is TGTGCCAGCAGCAGCCGACGGACCAGCTCCTACAATGAGCAGTTCTTC. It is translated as CASSSRRTSSYNEQFF.

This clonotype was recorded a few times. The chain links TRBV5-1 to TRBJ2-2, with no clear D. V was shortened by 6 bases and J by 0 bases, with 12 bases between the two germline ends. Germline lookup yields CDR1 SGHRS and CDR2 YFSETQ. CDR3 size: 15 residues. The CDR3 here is CASTFPGANTGELFF. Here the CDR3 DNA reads TGCGCCAGCACCTTTCCAGGCGCGAACACCGGGGAGCTGTTTTTT.

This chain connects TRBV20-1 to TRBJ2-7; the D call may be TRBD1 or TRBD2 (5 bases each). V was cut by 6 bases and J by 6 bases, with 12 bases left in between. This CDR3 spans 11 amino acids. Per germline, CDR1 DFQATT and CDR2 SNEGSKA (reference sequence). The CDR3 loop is CSAGTKSEQYV. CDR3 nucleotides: TGCAGTGCGGGGACGAAGAGCGAGCAGTACGTC.

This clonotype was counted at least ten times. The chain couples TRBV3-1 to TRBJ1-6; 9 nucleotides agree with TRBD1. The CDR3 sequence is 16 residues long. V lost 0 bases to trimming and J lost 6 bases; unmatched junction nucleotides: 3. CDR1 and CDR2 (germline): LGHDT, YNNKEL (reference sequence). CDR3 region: CASSQEGTGTNSPLHF. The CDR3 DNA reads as TGTGCCAGCAGCCAAGAAGGGACAGGGACTAATTCACCCCTCCACTTT.

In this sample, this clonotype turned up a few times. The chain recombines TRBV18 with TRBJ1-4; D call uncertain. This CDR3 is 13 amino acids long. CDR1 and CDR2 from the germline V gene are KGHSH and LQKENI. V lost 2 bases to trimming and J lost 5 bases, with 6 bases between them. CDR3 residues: CASSPGLNEKLFF. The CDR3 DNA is TGTGCCAGCTCACCAGGGCTAAATGAAAAACTGTTTTTT.

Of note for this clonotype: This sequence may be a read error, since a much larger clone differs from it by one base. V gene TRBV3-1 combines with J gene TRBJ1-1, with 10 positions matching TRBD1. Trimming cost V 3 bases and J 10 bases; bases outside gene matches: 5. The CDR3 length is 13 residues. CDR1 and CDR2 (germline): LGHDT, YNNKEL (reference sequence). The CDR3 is CASSQTGGRGAFF. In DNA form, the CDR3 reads TGTGCCAGCAGCCAGACAGGGGGCAGGGGAGCTTTCTTT.

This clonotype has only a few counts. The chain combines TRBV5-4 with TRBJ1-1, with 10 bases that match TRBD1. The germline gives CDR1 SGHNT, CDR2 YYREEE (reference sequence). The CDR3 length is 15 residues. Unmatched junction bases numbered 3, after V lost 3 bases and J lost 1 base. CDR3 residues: CASSWGTGANTEAFF. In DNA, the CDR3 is TGTGCCAGCAGCTGGGGGACAGGGGCGAACACTGAAGCTTTCTTT.

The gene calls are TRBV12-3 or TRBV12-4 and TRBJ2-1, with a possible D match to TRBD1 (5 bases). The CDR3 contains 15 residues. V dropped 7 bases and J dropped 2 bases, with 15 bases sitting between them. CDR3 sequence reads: CASTKYEGAYNEQFF. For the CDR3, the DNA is TGTGCCAGCACAAAATACGAAGGGGCCTACAATGAGCAGTTCTTC.

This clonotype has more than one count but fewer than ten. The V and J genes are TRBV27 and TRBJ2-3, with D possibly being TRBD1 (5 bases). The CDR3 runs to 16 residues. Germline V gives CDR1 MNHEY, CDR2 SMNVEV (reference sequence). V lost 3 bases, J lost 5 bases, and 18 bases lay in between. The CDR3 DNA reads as TGTGCCAGCAGTTTTGGCGTGGGCCAGGGCGGAGATACGCAGTATTTT. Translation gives CASSFGVGQGGDTQYF.

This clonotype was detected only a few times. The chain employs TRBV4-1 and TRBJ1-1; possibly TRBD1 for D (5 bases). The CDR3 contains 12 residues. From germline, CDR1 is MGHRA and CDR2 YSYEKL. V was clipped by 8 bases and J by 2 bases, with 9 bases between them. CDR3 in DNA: TGCGCCAGCGGACAACAAAACACTGAAGCTTTCTTT. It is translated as CASGQQNTEAFF.

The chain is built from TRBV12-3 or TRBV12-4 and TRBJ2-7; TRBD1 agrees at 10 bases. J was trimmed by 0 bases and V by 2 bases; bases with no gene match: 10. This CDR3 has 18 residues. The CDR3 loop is CASSLIPGQGPSSYEQYV. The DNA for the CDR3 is TGTGCCAGCAGTTTAATCCCGGGACAGGGGCCGAGCTCCTACGAGCAGTACGTC.

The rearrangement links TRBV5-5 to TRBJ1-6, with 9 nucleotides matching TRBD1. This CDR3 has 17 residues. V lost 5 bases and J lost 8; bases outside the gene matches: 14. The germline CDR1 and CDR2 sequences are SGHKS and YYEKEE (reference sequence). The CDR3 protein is CASRFARTGAWDSPLHF. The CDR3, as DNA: TGTGCCAGCAGGTTTGCGCGGACAGGGGCCTGGGATTCACCCCTCCACTTT.

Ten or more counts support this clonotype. The CDR3 loop reads CASSQDGLAGETQYF. CDR3 DNA: TGCGCCAGCAGCCAAGACGGGCTAGCGGGGGAGACCCAGTACTTC. The chain carries TRBV4-1 and TRBJ2-5; TRBD2 aligns across 9 bases. CDR1 and CDR2 from the germline V gene are MGHRA and YSYEKL. The CDR3 totals 15 residues. With V trimmed by 0 bases and J by 5 bases, 4 bases remained unmatched.

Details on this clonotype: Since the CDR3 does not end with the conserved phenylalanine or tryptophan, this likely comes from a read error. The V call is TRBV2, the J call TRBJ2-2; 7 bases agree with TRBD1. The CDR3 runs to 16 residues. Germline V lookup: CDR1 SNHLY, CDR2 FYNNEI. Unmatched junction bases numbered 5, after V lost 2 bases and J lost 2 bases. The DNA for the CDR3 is TGTGCCAGCAGTGAACTCCCAGGGGGAAACACCGGGGAGCTGTTTCTT. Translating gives CASSELPGGNTGELFL.